The next 19 T cell receptor beta chains were all read from a single sample in a study of T-cell memory formation after mild COVID-19. TCRdb reprocessed the 5' RACE reads via MiXCR and lists one record per CDR3 protein. This table holds about 560,000 distinct CDR3 sequences, about a fifth found once. The sample was PBMCs or a T cell subset sorted from them (not recorded which). These receptors were collected from an adult woman who had mild COVID-19 (a few samples of this study predate the infection). Cell type and time point are not known.

This chain links TRBV5-1 with TRBJ1-1; 8 nucleotides align to TRBD1. This CDR3 spans 14 amino acids. The germline CDR1 and CDR2 sequences are SGHRS and YFSETQ. With 4 bases clipped from V and 5 bases from J, the junction kept 7 bases outside the gene matches. Written as DNA, the CDR3 is TGCGCCAGCAGCCCACAGGGGACAGGTACTGAAGCTTTCTTT. As protein: CASSPQGTGTEAFF.

The chain joins TRBV7-2 to TRBJ2-2; TRBD2 aligns across 13 bases. V dropped 2 bases and J dropped 4; count of bases not matched to a gene: 4. The CDR3 covers 17 residues. The V gene's germline CDR1 is SGHTA and CDR2 FQGNSA. Here the CDR3 DNA reads TGTGCCAGCAGCTTACCAGGACTAGCGGGGGTCACCGGGGAGCTGTTTTTT. As protein: CASSLPGLAGVTGELFF.

In this sample, this clonotype turned up many times. The chain has TRBV2 and TRBJ1-1; TRBD1 aligns across 9 bases. J gave up 4 bases and V 6 bases, and 3 bases lay outside the gene matches. Germline lookup yields CDR1 SNHLY and CDR2 FYNNEI. The CDR3 is 13 residues long. The CDR3 is CASRGQGGTEAFF. The DNA of the CDR3 is TGTGCCAGCAGGGGACAGGGTGGCACTGAAGCTTTCTTT.

This clonotype turned up a few times. This sequence joins TRBV5-1 and TRBJ2-7, with 7 bases aligning to TRBD1. Germline CDR1 and CDR2: SGHRS and YFSETQ. With V trimmed by 0 bases and J by 6 bases, 3 bases remained unmatched. The CDR3 extends over 13 amino acids. DNA of the CDR3: TGCGCCAGCAGCTTGGTGGCAGGGGGCGAGCAGTACTTC. It specifies CASSLVAGGEQYF.

V usage is TRBV25-1 and J usage is TRBJ2-1; D remains unclear. The germline gives CDR1 MGHDK, CDR2 SYGVNS. V shed 6 bases and J shed 0 bases, with 9 bases lying between them. CDR3 length: 14 residues. The CDR3 DNA follows: TGTGCCAGCAGGGCCTCATCCTCCTACAATGAGCAGTTCTTC. Protein product: CASRASSSYNEQFF.

This clonotype was recorded a few times. The rearrangement uses TRBV6-6 and TRBJ2-6; D may match TRBD1 or TRBD2 (5 bases each). CDR1 MNHNY and CDR2 SVGAGI come from the germline V gene (reference sequence). V dropped 0 bases and J dropped 0 bases, with 12 bases sitting between them. The CDR3 loop spans 18 amino acids. CDR3: CASSYSARGISGANVLTF. The DNA of the CDR3 is TGTGCCAGCAGTTACTCGGCGAGGGGTATCTCTGGGGCCAACGTCCTGACTTTC.

Only a few counts were recorded for this clonotype. In nucleotides, the CDR3 is TGTGCCAGCACCGGAGACAGGCCTCGAGCTAACTATGGCTACACCTTC. This sequence encodes CASTGDRPRANYGYTF. The V and J genes are TRBV6-1 and TRBJ1-2; tentatively, D is TRBD1 (6 bases). Germline lookup yields CDR1 MNHNS and CDR2 SASEGT. The length of the CDR3 is 16 residues. V was shortened by 7 bases and J by 0 bases, with 18 bases between the two germline ends.

There are a few counts of this clonotype. The rearrangement links TRBV12-3 or TRBV12-4 to TRBJ2-4, with 13 bases aligning to TRBD2. There are 17 residues in the CDR3. The V segment lost 10 bases and the J segment 1 base; nucleotides outside the gene matches: 10. The CDR3: CATSPGLAGSAKNIQYF. CDR3 in DNA: TGTGCCACCAGCCCGGGACTAGCGGGAAGTGCCAAAAACATTCAGTACTTC.

CDR3 region: CASSLSGANEQYF. CDR3 nucleotide sequence: TGTGCCAGCAGTTTATCAGGGGCCAACGAGCAGTACTTC. The chain couples TRBV28 to TRBJ2-7; possibly TRBD1 for D (6 bases). Per the germline V gene, CDR1 is MDHEN and CDR2 is SYDVKM. The CDR3 contains 13 residues. The germline V and J ends were trimmed by 1 base and 5 bases, with 9 bases remaining between them.

The chain recombines TRBV20-1 with TRBJ2-3; 9 nucleotides match TRBD1. V trimming: 4 bases; J trimming: 5 bases; junction bases outside the gene matches: 16. Germline assignment: CDR1 DFQATT and CDR2 SNEGSKA (reference sequence). This CDR3 is built from 17 residues. The CDR3: CSAMPGTGTPRGDTQYF. Here the CDR3 DNA reads TGCAGTGCTATGCCCGGGACAGGGACGCCCCGGGGAGATACGCAGTATTTT.

This clonotype was counted between two and nine times. The J gene is TRBJ2-3, the V gene TRBV12-3 or TRBV12-4; the D gene is possibly TRBD1 (6 bases). The V gene lost 6 bases and the J gene lost 5 bases, with 9 bases spanning the gap. The CDR3 totals 12 residues. CDR3 protein: CASRLQGDTQYF. The DNA of the CDR3 is TGTGCCAGCAGATTACAGGGAGATACGCAGTATTTT.

This clonotype was seen only a few times. This chain joins TRBV15 and TRBJ2-1, with TRBD2 matching over 16 bases. Germline V gene data show CDR1 as LNHNV and CDR2 as YYDKDF (reference sequence). The CDR3 loop spans 20 amino acids. V gave up 0 bases and J gave up 2 bases; unmatched junction bases: 7. The CDR3 reads CATSRDFGTSGRGAYNEQFF. The CDR3 nucleotides are TGTGCCACCAGCAGAGATTTTGGGACTAGCGGGAGGGGCGCCTACAATGAGCAGTTCTTC.

This clonotype occurred a few times. This chain uses TRBV27 with TRBJ2-2; either TRBD1 or TRBD2 may fit D (5 bases each). CDR3 length: 14 residues. Germline CDR1 reads MNHEY; CDR2 reads SMNVEV (reference sequence). V was shortened by 5 bases and J by 1 base, with 8 bases between the two germline ends. The CDR3, as DNA: TGTGCCAGCAGTCGGGACGGGAACACCGGGGAGCTGTTTTTT. It translates to CASSRDGNTGELFF.

This clonotype has more than one count but fewer than ten. The rearrangement uses TRBV3-1 and TRBJ2-1; possible D gene TRBD1, 5 bases. V was trimmed by 1 base and J by 5 bases, leaving 12 bases between them. The germline CDR1 and CDR2 sequences are LGHDT and YNNKEL (reference sequence). This CDR3 comprises 15 residues. CDR3 in DNA: TGTGCCAGCAGCCAAGGCCAGGGCTTTAACAATGAGCAGTTCTTC. Translating gives CASSQGQGFNNEQFF.

This clonotype was picked up many times. The V call is TRBV20-1, the J call TRBJ2-7; tentative D call: TRBD1 (6 bases). V was cut by 6 bases and J by 2 bases, with 17 bases left in between. Germline CDR1 and CDR2: DFQATT and SNEGSKA (reference sequence). CDR3 length equals 14 residues. This chain's CDR3 is CSAMGTGIPYEQYF. CDR3 DNA: TGCAGTGCGATGGGTACAGGGATCCCCTACGAGCAGTACTTC.

This clonotype was seen just once. The chain uses TRBV18 and TRBJ2-7; 8 bases are shared with TRBD1. CDR3 length: 16 residues. V lost 2 bases to trimming and J lost 6 bases; unmatched junction nucleotides: 12. The germline CDR1 and CDR2 sequences are KGHSH and LQKENI. The CDR3 nucleotides read TGTGCCAGCTCACCAGGGATCGGGCAGGGGGCCTCCGAGCAGTACTTC. This codes for CASSPGIGQGASEQYF.

V is TRBV2 and J is TRBJ1-2, with D unclear. V lost 4 bases, J lost 6 bases, and 12 bases lay in between. This CDR3 region has 13 residues. Germline-derived CDR1 and CDR2 are SNHLY and FYNNEI. In nucleotides, the CDR3 is TGTGCCAGCAGTGCCCCATTGTTCGATGGCTACACCTTC. Amino acids: CASSAPLFDGYTF.

This rearrangement joins TRBV6-2 or TRBV6-3 to TRBJ2-3; D remains ambiguous. Germline CDR1 reads MNHEY; CDR2 reads SVGEGT. The CDR3 is made up of 14 amino acids. Trimming took 3 bases from V and 2 from J, leaving 9 bases between them. The CDR3 sequence is CASSYADYTDTQYF. CDR3 in DNA: TGTGCCAGCAGTTATGCGGATTACACAGATACGCAGTATTTT.

The chain has TRBV20-1 and TRBJ2-1; 8 bases are a match to TRBD2. After removal of 0 bases from V and 0 bases from J, the junction contained 10 bases not matched to a gene. Germline values: CDR1 DFQATT, CDR2 SNEGSKA (reference sequence). The CDR3 contains 18 residues. CDR3 sequence reads: CSAREQAGGMSSYNEQFF. CDR3 nucleotides: TGCAGTGCTAGAGAACAGGCGGGGGGCATGAGCTCCTACAATGAGCAGTTCTTC.